These T cell receptor beta chains were read from a single sample in a study of shared clonotypes between healthy human individuals. Here immunoSEQ multiplex PCR was the method, and the copy in TCRdb shows in-frame clones only, minus some. Here the sample spans a few million clones, around nine tenths being singletons. The sample comprised naive CD4+ T cells sorted from blood. The origin of the receptors is a man between 18 and 35 years old in good health. The CDR3 runs from the conserved cysteine through the conserved F or W.

j_gene	v_gene	CDR3aa
TRBJ1-1	TRBV5-1	CASSLRVRDTEAFF
TRBJ2-4	TRBV30	CAWREGAKNIQYF
TRBJ2-4	TRBV7-2	CASSLAGVSIQYF
TRBJ2-1	TRBV7-2	CASSSGASYNEQFF
TRBJ1-3	TRBV15	CATSRDSVGLGGNTIYF
TRBJ2-7	TRBV10-1	CASTEGLAGPYEQYF
TRBJ2-2	TRBV28	CASSLWNGNTGELFF
TRBJ1-2	TRBV10-3	CAISGTGVSGYTF
TRBJ2-3	TRBV28	CATYSATQYF
TRBJ2-3	TRBV30	CAWTSSTDTQYF
TRBJ1-1	TRBV5-8	CASSFGYTEAFF
TRBJ1-3	TRBV6-6	CASSYSLTVTGNTIYF
TRBJ2-7	TRBV28	CASSLDPYYEQYF
TRBJ2-7	TRBV7-2	CASSLNSEQYF
TRBJ2-7	TRBV9	CASSGKRNEQYF
TRBJ2-7	TRBV6-5	CASSRGVDEQYF
TRBJ1-4	TRBV28	CASRTPGGHTDF
TRBJ1-1	TRBV2	CARLRELNTEAFF
TRBJ2-2	TRBV29-1	CSAPGQGDTGELFF
TRBJ2-7	TRBV5-6	CASSLSSPEQYF
TRBJ2-5	TRBV11-2	CASSLEGLKAGRGETQYF
TRBJ2-7	TRBV28	CASSLTRYEQYF
TRBJ2-7	TRBV6-5	CASSYTGGMVEQYF
TRBJ1-1	TRBV19	CASSIQKGIKGTEAFF
TRBJ1-3	TRBV14	CASSQALWTGLTGNTIYF
TRBJ1-5	TRBV6-1	CASSVKGDQPQHF
TRBJ2-1	TRBV7-9	CASSRTGSKNNEQFF
TRBJ1-4	TRBV19	CASSTMSPTNEKLFF
TRBJ1-1	TRBV11-1	CASSFIVRPNTEAFF